This TCR beta chain was obtained from a study of patients and donors after allogeneic stem cell transplantation. The CDR3 covers 11 residues. The V gene's germline CDR1 is ENHRY and CDR2 SYGVKD. The V end lost 11 bases, the J end lost 3 bases, and 10 bases lay between the germline ends. In TCRdb, the RT-PCR reads were re-called with MiXCR into one record per CDR3 protein. This sample has about 160,000 distinct CDR3 sequences, with 37% found just once. V usage is TRBV10-3 and J usage is TRBJ1-1, with a possible D match to TRBD1 (6 bases). The source is a human donor who was either an allogeneic HSCT recipient or a stem cell or donor lymphocyte infusion donor (not recorded which). It is not recorded whose cells these are; they may come from a transplant donor. The sequenced sample was blood, either unsorted or a sorted T cell fraction (not recorded which). The CDR3 region is CAARGDTEAFF. CDR3 sequence (DNA): TGTGCCGCCAGGGGTGACACTGAAGCTTTCTTT.